These 5 T cell receptor beta chains were all obtained from the same sample, sequenced in a study of blood T cell repertoires in COVID-19. Using immunoSEQ multiplex PCR, the repertoire was profiled, and TCRdb retains in-frame clones only, with some absent. This sample has roughly 100,000 clones, with 85% to 90% found just once. The sequencing input was peripheral blood. These TCRs come from a man in his forties or fifties with acute or convalescent COVID-19.

This chain links TRBV12-5 with TRBJ2-3; D call uncertain. Trimming stripped 0 bases from V and 0 bases from J, with 16 bases between. The CDR3 length is 18 residues. Germline loops: CDR1 LGHNT, CDR2 FRNRAP. In DNA, the CDR3 is TGTGCTAGTGGTTTGGTACTAAGTGGGTTGATGAGCACAGATACGCAGTATTTT. It encodes CASGLVLSGLMSTDTQYF.

The rearrangement uses TRBV30 and TRBJ1-5, with 7 bases fitting TRBD1. The CDR3 is made up of 15 amino acids. Germline CDR1 GTSNPN, CDR2 SVGIG (reference sequence). The V and J ends lost 1 base and 1 base, in that order; junction bases with no gene match: 4. The CDR3 DNA is TGTGCCTGGAGTGGGAGGGGGCTCAGCAATCAGCCCCAGCATTTT. It yields the protein CAWSGRGLSNQPQHF. Full variable domain (outside the CDR3, taken from reference TRBV30 and TRBJ1-5): SQTIHQWPATLVQPVGSPLSLECTVEGTSNPNLYWYRQAAGRGLQLLFYSVGIGQISSEVPQNLSASRPQDRQFILSSKKLLLSDSGFYLCAWSGRGLSNQPQHFGDGTRLSIL.

V and J are TRBV2 and TRBJ1-3; 9 bases map to TRBD1. J gave up 0 bases and V 5 bases, and 8 bases lay outside the gene matches. The CDR3 consists of 17 residues. The V gene's germline CDR1 is SNHLY and CDR2 FYNNEI. CDR3 sequence: CASSQRQGGNSGNTIYF. CDR3 bases: TGTGCCAGCAGTCAAAGACAGGGGGGGAACTCTGGAAACACCATATATTTT.

The chain links TRBV15 to TRBJ1-1; a possible D gene is TRBD1 (6 bases). Trimming pared 5 bases from V and 3 bases from J, leaving 16 bases between. Germline V CDR1 and CDR2: LNHNV, YYDKDF (reference sequence). The CDR3 runs 15 residues. The CDR3 sequence: CATSEGGQGYTEAFF. The CDR3 region has the DNA TGTGCCACCAGCGAGGGGGGGCAGGGGTACACTGAAGCTTTCTTT.

The CDR3 DNA reads as TGTGCCAGTAGTGGGACAGGCGGGCCTCAGCCCCAGCATTTT. Its protein is CASSGTGGPQPQHF. The chain links TRBV19 to TRBJ1-5, with 8 bases aligning to TRBD1. Germline trimming cut 5 bases from V and 6 bases from J; bases unmatched to any gene: 6. The CDR3 extends over 14 amino acids. Germline CDR1 LNHDA, CDR2 SQIVND (reference sequence).